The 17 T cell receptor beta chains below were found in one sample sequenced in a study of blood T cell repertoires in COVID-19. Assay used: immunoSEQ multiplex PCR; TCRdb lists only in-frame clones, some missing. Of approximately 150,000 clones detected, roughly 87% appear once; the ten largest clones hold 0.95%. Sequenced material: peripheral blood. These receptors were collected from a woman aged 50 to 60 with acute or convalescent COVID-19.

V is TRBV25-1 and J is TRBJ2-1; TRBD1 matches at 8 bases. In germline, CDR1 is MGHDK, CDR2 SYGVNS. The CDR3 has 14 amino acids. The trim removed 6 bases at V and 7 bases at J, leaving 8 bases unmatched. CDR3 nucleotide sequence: TGTGCCAGCAGCAAAACCACAGGGGGAAATGAGCAGTTCTTC. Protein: CASSKTTGGNEQFF.

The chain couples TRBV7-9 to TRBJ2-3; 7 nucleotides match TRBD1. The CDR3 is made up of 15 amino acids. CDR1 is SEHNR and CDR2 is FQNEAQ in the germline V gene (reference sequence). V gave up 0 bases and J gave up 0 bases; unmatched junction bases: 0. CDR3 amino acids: CASSLAGQSTDTQYF. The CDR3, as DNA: TGTGCCAGCAGCTTAGCGGGACAGAGCACAGATACGCAGTATTTT.

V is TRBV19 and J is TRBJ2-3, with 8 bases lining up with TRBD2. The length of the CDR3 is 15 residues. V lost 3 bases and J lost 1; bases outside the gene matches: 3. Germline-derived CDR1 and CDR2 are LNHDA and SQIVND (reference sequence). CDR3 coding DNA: TGTGCCAGTAGTATCCGGCGGGGGGGCACAGATACGCAGTATTTT. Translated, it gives CASSIRRGGTDTQYF.

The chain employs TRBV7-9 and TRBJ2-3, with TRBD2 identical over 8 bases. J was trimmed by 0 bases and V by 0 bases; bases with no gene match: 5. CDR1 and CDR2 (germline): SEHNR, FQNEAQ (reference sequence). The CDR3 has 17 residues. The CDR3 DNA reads TGTGCCAGCAGCTTAGCCCCAACTAGCGGCAGCACAGATACGCAGTATTTT. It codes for CASSLAPTSGSTDTQYF.

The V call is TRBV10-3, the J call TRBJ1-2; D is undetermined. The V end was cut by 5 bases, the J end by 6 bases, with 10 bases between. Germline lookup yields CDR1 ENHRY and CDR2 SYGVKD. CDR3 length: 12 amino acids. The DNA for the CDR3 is TGTGCCATCAGTTTTGACTTAAATGGCTACACCTTC. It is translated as CAISFDLNGYTF.

The CDR3 DNA is TGTGCCAGCAGTTTATCACGGGGAAATGAGCAGTTCTTC. Amino acids: CASSLSRGNEQFF. The chain is built from TRBV27 and TRBJ2-1; TRBD2 might be the D (5 bases). With 0 bases removed from V and 7 bases from J, the gap between germline ends came to 7 bases. Germline assignment: CDR1 MNHEY and CDR2 SMNVEV (reference sequence). The CDR3 consists of 13 residues.

CDR3 nucleotide sequence: TGTGCCAGCAGCCACACACGGGACAGGGTTCAGGAGACCCAGTACTTC. It yields the protein CASSHTRDRVQETQYF. The J gene is TRBJ2-5, the V gene TRBV5-8, with 9 bases aligning to TRBD1. CDR1 is SGHTS and CDR2 is YDEGEE in the germline V gene. This CDR3 comprises 16 residues. With V trimmed by 4 bases and J by 5 bases, 12 bases remained unmatched.

The DNA for the CDR3 is TGTGCCAGCAGCCCTCCGGGGGGTTACACCGGGGAGCTGTTTTTT. Its protein is CASSPPGGYTGELFF. The rearrangement uses TRBV5-4 and TRBJ2-2, with TRBD2 matching over 7 bases. The CDR3 has 15 amino acids. Trimming at V came to 4 bases and at J to 3 bases, leaving 6 bases not matched to a gene. The germline V gene has CDR1 SGHNT and CDR2 YYREEE (reference sequence).

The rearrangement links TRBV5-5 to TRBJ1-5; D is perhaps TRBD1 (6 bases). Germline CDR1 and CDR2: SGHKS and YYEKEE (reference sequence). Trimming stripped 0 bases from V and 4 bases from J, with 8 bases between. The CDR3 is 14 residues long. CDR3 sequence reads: CASSLGTANQPQHF. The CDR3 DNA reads TGTGCCAGCAGCTTGGGGACAGCAAATCAGCCCCAGCATTTT.

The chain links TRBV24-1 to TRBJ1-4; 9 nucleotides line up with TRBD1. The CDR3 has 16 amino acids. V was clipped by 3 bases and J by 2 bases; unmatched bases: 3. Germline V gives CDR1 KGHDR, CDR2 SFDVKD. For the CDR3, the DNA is TGTGCCACCAGTGATCCACAGGGGGCGACTAATGAAAAACTGTTTTTT. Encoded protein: CATSDPQGATNEKLFF.

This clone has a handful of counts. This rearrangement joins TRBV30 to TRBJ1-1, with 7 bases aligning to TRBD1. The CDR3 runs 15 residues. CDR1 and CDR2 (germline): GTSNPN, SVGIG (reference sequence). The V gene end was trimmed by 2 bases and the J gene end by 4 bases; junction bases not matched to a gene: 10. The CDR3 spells CAWSSGTARGTEAFF. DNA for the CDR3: TGTGCCTGGAGTTCCGGGACAGCGCGGGGCACTGAAGCTTTCTTT.

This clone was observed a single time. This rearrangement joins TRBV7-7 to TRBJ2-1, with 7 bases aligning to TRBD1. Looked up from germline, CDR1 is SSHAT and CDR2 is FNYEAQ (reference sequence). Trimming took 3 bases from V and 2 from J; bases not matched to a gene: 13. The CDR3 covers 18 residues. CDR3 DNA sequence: TGTGCCAGCAGCTTCTCTTATAACCAGGGGGAACCCTACAATGAGCAGTTCTTC. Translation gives CASSFSYNQGEPYNEQFF.

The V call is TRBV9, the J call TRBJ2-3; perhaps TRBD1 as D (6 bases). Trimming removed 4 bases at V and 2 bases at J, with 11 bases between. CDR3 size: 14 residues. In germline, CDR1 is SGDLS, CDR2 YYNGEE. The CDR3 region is CASSPQGFTDTQYF. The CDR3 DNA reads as TGTGCCAGCAGCCCACAGGGCTTCACAGATACGCAGTATTTT.

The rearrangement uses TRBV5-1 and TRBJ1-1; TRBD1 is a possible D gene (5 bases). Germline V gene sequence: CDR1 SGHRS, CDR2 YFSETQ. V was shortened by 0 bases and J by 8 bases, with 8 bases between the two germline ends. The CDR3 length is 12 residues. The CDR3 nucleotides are TGCGCCAGCAGCTTGGCAGGGTTCGAAGCTTTCTTT. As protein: CASSLAGFEAFF. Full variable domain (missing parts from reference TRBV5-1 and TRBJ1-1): KAGVTQTPRYLIKTRGQQVTLSCSPISGHRSVSWYQQTPGQGLQFLFEYFSETQRNKGNFPGRFSGRQFSNSRSEMNVSTLELGDSALYLCASSLAGFEAFFGQGTRLTVV.

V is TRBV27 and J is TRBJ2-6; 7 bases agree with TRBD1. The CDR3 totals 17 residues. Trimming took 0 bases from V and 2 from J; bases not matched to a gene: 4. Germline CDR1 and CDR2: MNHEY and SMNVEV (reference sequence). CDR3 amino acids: CASSLSRDRTGANVLTF. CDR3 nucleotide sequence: TGTGCCAGCAGTTTATCCCGGGACAGAACTGGGGCCAACGTCCTGACTTTC. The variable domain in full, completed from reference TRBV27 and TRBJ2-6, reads EAQVTQNPRYLITVTGKKLTVTCSQNMNHEYMSWYRQDPGLGLRQIYYSMNVEVTDKGDVPEGYKVSRKEKRNFPLILESPSPNQTSLYFCASSLSRDRTGANVLTFGAGSRLTVL.

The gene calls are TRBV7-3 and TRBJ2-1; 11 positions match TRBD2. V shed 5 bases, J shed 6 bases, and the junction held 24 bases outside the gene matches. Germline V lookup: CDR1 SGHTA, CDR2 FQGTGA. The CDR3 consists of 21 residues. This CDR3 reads CASSQISGPDLLAGVGNEQFF. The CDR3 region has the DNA TGTGCCAGCAGCCAAATTTCCGGGCCAGACTTACTAGCGGGGGTAGGCAATGAGCAGTTCTTC.

CDR3 bases: TGTGCCAGCAGCCCCCGGACTACCACAGATACGCAGTATTTT. This translates into CASSPRTTTDTQYF. V and J are TRBV11-2 and TRBJ2-3; possible D gene TRBD2, 6 bases. The length of the CDR3 is 14 residues. V dropped 5 bases and J dropped 2 bases, with 11 bases sitting between them. From germline, CDR1 is SGHAT and CDR2 FQNNGV.